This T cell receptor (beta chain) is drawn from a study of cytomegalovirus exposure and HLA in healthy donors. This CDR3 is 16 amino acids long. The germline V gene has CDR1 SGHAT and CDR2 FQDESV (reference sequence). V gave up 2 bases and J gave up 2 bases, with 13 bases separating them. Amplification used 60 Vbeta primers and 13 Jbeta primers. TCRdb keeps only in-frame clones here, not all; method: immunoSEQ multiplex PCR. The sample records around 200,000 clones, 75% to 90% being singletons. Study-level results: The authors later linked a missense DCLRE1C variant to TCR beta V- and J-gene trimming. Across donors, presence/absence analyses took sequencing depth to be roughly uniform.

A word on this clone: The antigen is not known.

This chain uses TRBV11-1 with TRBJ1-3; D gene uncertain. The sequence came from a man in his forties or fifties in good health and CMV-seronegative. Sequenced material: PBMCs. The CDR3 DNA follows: TGTGCCAGCAGCTTATTTTCGTCCGGGACTGGAAACACCATATATTTT. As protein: CASSLFSSGTGNTIYF.